Given below is one TCR beta chain in context. What it binds is unknown. This sample stems from a study of graft-versus-host responses after intestinal transplantation. In the study overall: Anti-thymocyte globulin induction was given to all recipients, followed by tacrolimus and steroids for roughly three years.

Overall study results and limits: Some GvH clones were seen earlier in gut or blood, suggesting intestinal origin. Individuals carrying graft-donor T cell macrochimerism showed high graft-versus-host to host-versus-graft clonal ratios in allografts.

Germline values: CDR1 LNHDA, CDR2 SQIVND (reference sequence). The CDR3 contains 13 residues. V lost 6 bases and J 5 bases, leaving 10 bases between the germline ends. Produced via immunoSEQ multiplex PCR; TCRdb's table is partial and in-frame only. Altogether roughly 100,000 clones are present, 90% to 95% being singletons, with the ten largest covering more than 0.15%. This chain uses TRBV19 with TRBJ1-4; D may be TRBD1 (6 bases). The TCR was taken from a human donor who was the organ donor for an intestinal transplant. The specimen comprised unstimulated CD4+ T cells sorted from spleen or lymph node cells, sampled before transplant. The CDR3 protein is CASSRGQNEKLFF. In DNA, the CDR3 is TGTGCCAGTAGCCGCGGACAGAATGAAAAACTGTTTTTT.